In this sample, the clone carrying this TCR beta chain turned up a few times. TCRdb re-called the 5' RACE reads with MiXCR, one entry per CDR3 protein. The repertoire holds over 500,000 distinct CDR3 sequences, with roughly a fifth as singletons. Germline lookup yields CDR1 DFQATT and CDR2 SNEGSKA (reference sequence). This CDR3 comprises 15 residues. Trimming took 0 bases from V and 10 from J; bases not matched to a gene: 12. The data derive from a study of identical twins. Another study also made use of these data, one on T cells expressing NK-cell markers. This second study says: The study found these clonotypes also leading the CD3+CD56-NKG2C+ fraction in several donors.

The sequencing input was CD4+ T cells sorted from blood. The source is a woman between 18 and 29 years old in good health. V is TRBV20-1 and J is TRBJ1-5, with 7 bases that match TRBD1. The CDR3: CSARDTTGSNEPQHF. The CDR3 region has the DNA TGCAGTGCTAGAGATACGACAGGGTCAAACGAACCCCAGCATTTT.